The clone carrying this T cell receptor beta chain was seen a few times. Source study methods: Amplifying reference gene primers gave estimates of nucleated cell counts. Sequencing was performed with immunoSEQ multiplex PCR; in TCRdb, only in-frame clones are kept and a portion is missing. D and trimming come from the DNA, and the V and J calls and clone size come from that table. In the table there are some 130,000 clones, about four fifths of which are singletons. The data derive from a study of blood T cell repertoires in COVID-19. The overall study: Some COVID-19 samples were acute and others convalescent; all came from the United States, Italy and Spain. From T cells, B-cell-depleted T cells, or PBMCs came the material, which was cDNA or gDNA.

V dropped 6 bases and J dropped 2 bases, with 11 bases sitting between them. The germline V gene encodes CDR1 SNHLY and CDR2 FYNNEI. CDR3 length: 14 residues. Sequenced material: peripheral blood. This clonotype originated in a woman at least 80 years old with acute or convalescent COVID-19. The rearrangement uses TRBV2 and TRBJ1-5; D gene unclear. CDR3 residues: CASRSPRGNQPQHF. In DNA, the CDR3 is TGTGCCAGCAGATCCCCGAGGGGCAATCAGCCCCAGCATTTT. Full variable domain (remainder filled in from reference TRBV2 and TRBJ1-5): EPEVTQTPSHQVTQMGQEVILRCVPISNHLYFYWYRQILGQKVEFLVSFYNNEISEKSEIFDDQFSVERPDGSNFTLKIRSTKLEDSAMYFCASRSPRGNQPQHFGDGTRLSIL.